Sequencing of this TCR beta chain was carried out in a study of blood T cell repertoires in COVID-19. About the study: Collection of acute and convalescent COVID-19 samples took place in the United States, Italy and Spain. Nucleic acid was either cDNA or gDNA, and it came from T cells, B-cell-depleted T cells, or PBMCs.

Trimming left V 6 bases short and J 4 bases short, with 18 bases between. The germline V gene has CDR1 MNHEY and CDR2 SVGEGT. The CDR3 loop spans 15 amino acids. Everyone who took part was 18 to 89 years old, and they came from roughly 25 US areas. Cohort placement rested on clinical history that participants reported themselves. Some clones are missing from TCRdb's copy, which holds only in-frame ones; the method was immunoSEQ multiplex PCR. Of 180,000 or so clones listed, about 88% are singletons. This chain joins TRBV6-2 or TRBV6-3 and TRBJ2-5; a possible D gene is TRBD2 (6 bases). The sample was PBMCs or T cells enriched from blood (not recorded which). The source is a human donor with acute COVID-19. The donor label of this sample is uncertain. CDR3 in DNA: TGTGCCAGCAGCTCGGGACTCCCTGGCCGAGAGACCCAGTACTTC. Residues: CASSSGLPGRETQYF.